This T cell receptor (beta chain) was identified in a study of blood T cell repertoires in COVID-19. Across the whole study: COVID-19 samples, acute and convalescent, were from the United States, Italy and Spain. PBMCs, B-cell-depleted T cells, or T cells were the source of the cDNA or gDNA that made up the material.

The V segment lost 3 bases and the J segment 1 base; nucleotides outside the gene matches: 12. CDR3 length equals 18 residues. Germline V gene lookup returns CDR1 MNHEY and CDR2 SMNVEV (reference sequence). Method: immunoSEQ multiplex PCR; TCRdb's copy keeps in-frame clones and lacks some. The sample has about 240,000 clones; around nine tenths are singletons. Recovery meant two consecutive negative NP/OP PCR tests, professional clearance, or resolved symptoms. The source is a woman in her 30s who had recovered from COVID-19. The sequencing sample was made of PBMCs or T cells enriched from blood (not recorded which). V gene TRBV27 combines with J gene TRBJ1-2; 9 positions agree with TRBD1. In DNA form, the CDR3 reads TGTGCCAGCAGTTTCAAATACCAGAGACAGGGGGTTAACTATGGCTACACCTTC. Translation: CASSFKYQRQGVNYGYTF.